Presented here are 18 T cell receptor beta chains from one specimen sequenced in a study of CD8 T cells in ankylosing spondylitis. Using its own MiXCR run on the 5' RACE reads, TCRdb lists one record per CDR3 protein. This sample has more than 100,000 distinct CDR3 sequences; over 9.5% occur once, and the top ten carry about 3.8%. Sequencing was carried out using blood, either unsorted or a sorted T cell fraction (not recorded which). These TCRs come from a female donor with ankylosing spondylitis or in good health (not recorded which).

At least ten counts were recorded for this clonotype. This rearrangement joins TRBV20-1 to TRBJ2-3; weak D call: TRBD1 (5 bases). The germline V gene has CDR1 DFQATT and CDR2 SNEGSKA (reference sequence). Deletions cut 3 bases from V and 2 bases from J, with 15 bases between. This CDR3 has 15 amino acids. CDR3 coding DNA: TGCAGTGCTAGTACGACAGATCTATACACAGATACGCAGTATTTT. Amino acid sequence: CSASTTDLYTDTQYF.

This clonotype was seen more than once but under ten times. This chain uses TRBV4-2 with TRBJ2-7; D is perhaps TRBD2 (6 bases). Germline CDR1 reads LGHNA; CDR2 reads YNFKEQ. CDR3 length: 15 amino acids. Deletions cut 1 base from V and 1 base from J, with 11 bases between. The CDR3: CASSQGNSGSYEQYF. The CDR3 region has the DNA TGTGCCAGCAGCCAAGGTAATAGCGGATCCTACGAGCAGTACTTC.

This clonotype was found many times. The V call is TRBV7-9, the J call TRBJ2-7; D gene unclear. Trimming removed 5 bases from V and 0 bases from J, with 20 bases in between. Germline V gives CDR1 SEHNR, CDR2 FQNEAQ (reference sequence). The CDR3 has 17 amino acids. CDR3 loop: CASSHGSKPVGSYEQYF. The CDR3 bases are TGTGCCAGCAGCCACGGCTCTAAACCCGTAGGCTCCTACGAGCAGTACTTC.

This clonotype showed up just a few times. The gene calls are TRBV30 and TRBJ2-3; the match to TRBD1 covers 9 bases. V shed 5 bases, J shed 4 bases, and the junction held 7 bases outside the gene matches. The CDR3 runs 14 residues. Germline V gene lookup returns CDR1 GTSNPN and CDR2 SVGIG (reference sequence). The CDR3 DNA follows: TGTGCCTGGGGGACAGGGCGGGGATCAGATACGCAGTATTTT. Its protein is CAWGTGRGSDTQYF.

This clonotype was seen only a few times. This chain links TRBV5-1 with TRBJ2-1; D is tentatively TRBD1 or TRBD2 (6 bases each). The V gene's germline CDR1 is SGHRS and CDR2 YFSETQ. Trimming took off 4 bases at V and 5 bases at J, with 10 bases between the two ends. The CDR3 is made up of 13 amino acids. This CDR3 reads CASSVEGDNEQFF. Written as DNA, the CDR3 is TGCGCCAGCAGCGTGGAGGGGGACAATGAGCAGTTCTTC.

This clonotype was detected ten times or more. The chain has TRBV19 and TRBJ2-5, with TRBD1 matching 9 bases. CDR1 is LNHDA, CDR2 SQIVND, per germline (reference sequence). The length of the CDR3 is 13 residues. V trimming: 5 bases; J trimming: 6 bases; junction bases outside the gene matches: 4. CDR3 amino acids: CASSPTGGKTQYF. The CDR3 DNA reads TGTGCCAGTAGTCCGACAGGGGGGAAGACCCAGTACTTC.

This clonotype was seen a handful of times. The chain links TRBV28 to TRBJ1-2; a possible D gene is TRBD1 (6 bases). The CDR3 length is 13 residues. V was shortened by 3 bases and J by 8 bases, with 13 bases between the two germline ends. The germline CDR1 and CDR2 sequences are MDHEN and SYDVKM. The CDR3 here is CASSLTEGGGYTF. CDR3 bases: TGTGCCAGCAGTTTGACTGAGGGGGGGGGCTACACCTTC.

This clonotype was found many times. In DNA form, the CDR3 reads TGTGCCAGCAGCTTAGATAGGGGAGTTGAAGCTTTCTTT. Its protein product is CASSLDRGVEAFF. The V and J genes are TRBV7-2 and TRBJ1-1; weak D call: TRBD1 (5 bases). The length of the CDR3 is 13 residues. V was cut by 1 base and J by 7 bases, with 10 bases left in between. Germline values: CDR1 SGHTA, CDR2 FQGNSA.

This clonotype has at least ten counts. V and J are TRBV5-1 and TRBJ2-3; 11 bases line up with TRBD2. CDR1 is SGHRS, CDR2 YFSETQ, per germline. The CDR3 is 17 residues long. Germline trimming cut 0 bases from V and 4 bases from J; bases unmatched to any gene: 7. This chain's CDR3 is CASSLASGLAEPDTQYF. CDR3 DNA sequence: TGCGCCAGCAGCTTGGCCTCGGGACTAGCGGAGCCAGATACGCAGTATTTT.

This clonotype was seen many times. The chain has TRBV7-9 and TRBJ2-7, with D possibly matching TRBD1 (5 bases). This CDR3 has 12 residues. The ends were cut back, 6 bases at V and 3 bases at J, with 9 bases in the middle. Germline loops: CDR1 SEHNR, CDR2 FQNEAQ (reference sequence). CDR3 in amino acids: CASRTDSYEQYF. The CDR3 DNA follows: TGTGCCAGCAGAACTGACAGCTACGAGCAGTACTTC.

This clonotype was seen repeatedly, ten times or more. This sequence joins TRBV11-2 and TRBJ2-3; 9 positions agree with TRBD2. Germline loops: CDR1 SGHAT, CDR2 FQNNGV. The CDR3 contains 16 residues. V lost 5 bases and J lost 2; bases outside the gene matches: 8. CDR3 in amino acids: CASSPGTSSLTDTQYF. CDR3 bases: TGTGCCAGCAGCCCCGGGACTAGCAGCCTCACAGATACGCAGTATTTT.

This clonotype was observed many times. The V call is TRBV7-7, the J call TRBJ2-1, with D perhaps TRBD1 (6 bases). CDR1 SSHAT and CDR2 FNYEAQ come from the germline V gene (reference sequence). The length of the CDR3 is 14 residues. Trimming took 7 bases from V and 0 from J, leaving 10 bases between them. The CDR3 region has the DNA TGTGCCAGCAACAGGGAGATCTCCTACAATGAGCAGTTCTTC. As protein: CASNREISYNEQFF.

As concerns this clonotype: One end of the junction is discordant with germline, which a read error may explain. The V and J genes are TRBV24-1 and TRBJ2-1; D perhaps matches TRBD2 (7 bases). The CDR3 runs to 15 residues. The germline gives CDR1 KGHDR, CDR2 SFDVKD. CDR3 region: CAASRGGGGQNEQFF. The DNA for the CDR3 is TGTGCCGCCAGTCGTGGGGGAGGGGGTCAAAATGAGCAGTTCTTC.

This clonotype has at least ten counts. CDR3 amino acids: CASSSQGTTTSTDTQYF. The CDR3 nucleotides are TGCGCCAGCAGCAGCCAAGGGACAACAACTAGCACAGATACGCAGTATTTT. This sequence joins TRBV5-1 and TRBJ2-3; D is possibly TRBD1 (6 bases). The CDR3 covers 17 residues. V was shortened by 4 bases and J by 0 bases, with 18 bases between the two germline ends. The germline gives CDR1 SGHRS, CDR2 YFSETQ.

The V gene is TRBV5-6, the J gene TRBJ1-1; D ambiguous. CDR3 size: 8 residues. Germline values: CDR1 SGHDT, CDR2 YYEEEE. The CDR3 sequence is CVNTEAFF. CDR3 nucleotide sequence: TGTGTGAACACTGAAGCTTTCTTT.

This clonotype occurred many times. The genes are TRBV5-1 and TRBJ2-3; 8 bases align to TRBD1. There are 13 residues in the CDR3. J gave up 1 base and V 7 bases, and 2 bases lay outside the gene matches. Germline V gene data show CDR1 as SGHRS and CDR2 as YFSETQ. CDR3 DNA: TGCGCCAGCCGGGACAGGCGCACAGATACGCAGTATTTT. This translates into CASRDRRTDTQYF.

This clonotype occurred many times. The chain recombines TRBV2 with TRBJ1-5; 12 bases are shared with TRBD1. The CDR3 extends over 14 amino acids. The junction had 2 bases not matched to a gene; V was cut back by 6 bases and J by 5 bases. Germline V gene lookup returns CDR1 SNHLY and CDR2 FYNNEI. CDR3 nucleotide sequence: TGTGCCAGCAGCGGGACAGGGGGCGATCAGCCCCAGCATTTT. Amino acids: CASSGTGGDQPQHF.

This clonotype was detected only a few times. This chain links TRBV7-9 with TRBJ2-1, with 7 positions matching TRBD1. CDR3 length: 14 amino acids. V shed 6 bases, J shed 2 bases, and the junction held 4 bases outside the gene matches. CDR1 and CDR2 from the germline V gene are SEHNR and FQNEAQ (reference sequence). In nucleotides, the CDR3 is TGTGCCAGCAGTCCGACAGGGACCTACAATGAGCAGTTCTTC. Translation gives CASSPTGTYNEQFF.